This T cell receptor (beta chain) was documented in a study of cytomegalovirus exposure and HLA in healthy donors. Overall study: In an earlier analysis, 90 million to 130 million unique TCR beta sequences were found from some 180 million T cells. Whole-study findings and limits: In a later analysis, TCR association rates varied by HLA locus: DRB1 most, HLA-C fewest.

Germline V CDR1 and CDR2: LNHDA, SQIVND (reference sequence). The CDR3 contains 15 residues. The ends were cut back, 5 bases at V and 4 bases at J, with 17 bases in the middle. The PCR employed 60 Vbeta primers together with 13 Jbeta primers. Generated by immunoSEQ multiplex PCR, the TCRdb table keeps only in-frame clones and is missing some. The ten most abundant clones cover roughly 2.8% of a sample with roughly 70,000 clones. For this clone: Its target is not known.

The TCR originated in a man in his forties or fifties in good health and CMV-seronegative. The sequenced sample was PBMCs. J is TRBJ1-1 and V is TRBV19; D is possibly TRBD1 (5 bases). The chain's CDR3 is CASSLTPGLGTEAFF. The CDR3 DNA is TGTGCCAGTAGTTTGACACCGGGACTTGGCACTGAAGCTTTCTTT.